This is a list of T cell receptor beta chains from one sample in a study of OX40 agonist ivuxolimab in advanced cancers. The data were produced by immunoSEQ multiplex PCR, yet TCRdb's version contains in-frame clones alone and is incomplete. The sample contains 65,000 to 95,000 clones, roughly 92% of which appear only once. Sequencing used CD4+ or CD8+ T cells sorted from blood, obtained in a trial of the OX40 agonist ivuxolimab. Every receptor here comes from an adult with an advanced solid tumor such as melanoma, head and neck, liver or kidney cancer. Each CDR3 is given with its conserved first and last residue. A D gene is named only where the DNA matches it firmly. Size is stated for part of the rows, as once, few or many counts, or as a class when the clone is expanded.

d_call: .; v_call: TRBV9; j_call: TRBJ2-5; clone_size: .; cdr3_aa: CASSPQGQETQYF; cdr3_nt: TGTGCCAGCAGCCCCCAGGGGCAAGAGACCCAGTACTTC
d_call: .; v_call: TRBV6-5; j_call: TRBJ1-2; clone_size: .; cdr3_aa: CASSYGTAANYGYTF; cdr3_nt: TGTGCCAGCAGTTACGGAACAGCAGCTAACTATGGCTACACCTTC
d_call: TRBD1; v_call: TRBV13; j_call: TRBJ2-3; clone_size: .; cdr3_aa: CASSSERTGEQDTQYF; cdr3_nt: TGTGCCAGCAGCTCGGAAAGGACAGGGGAACAGGATACGCAGTATTTT
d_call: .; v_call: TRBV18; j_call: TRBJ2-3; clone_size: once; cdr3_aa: CASSPEGWSDTQYF; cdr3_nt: TGTGCCAGCTCACCAGAAGGGTGGTCAGATACGCAGTATTTT
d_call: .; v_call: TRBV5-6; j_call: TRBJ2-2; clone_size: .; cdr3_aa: CASTPLGGELFF; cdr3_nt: TGTGCCAGCACCCCCCTAGGCGGGGAGCTGTTTTTT
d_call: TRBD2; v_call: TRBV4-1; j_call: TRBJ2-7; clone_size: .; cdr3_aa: CASSQETVKGLAGYEQYF; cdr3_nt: TGCGCCAGCAGCCAAGAAACGGTAAAGGGACTAGCGGGGTACGAGCAGTACTTC
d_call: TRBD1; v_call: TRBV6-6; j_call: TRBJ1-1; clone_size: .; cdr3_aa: CASREQGWTEAFF; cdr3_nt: TGTGCCAGCAGGGAACAGGGGTGGACTGAAGCTTTCTTT
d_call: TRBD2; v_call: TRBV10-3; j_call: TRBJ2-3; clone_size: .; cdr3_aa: CAISDASGGALSTDTQYF; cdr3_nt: TGTGCCATCAGTGACGCTAGCGGGGGGGCTTTAAGCACAGATACGCAGTATTTT
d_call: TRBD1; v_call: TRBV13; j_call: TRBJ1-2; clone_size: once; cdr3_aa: CASSLGTGAPYGYTF; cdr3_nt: TGTGCCAGCAGCTTAGGGACAGGGGCACCCTATGGCTACACCTTC
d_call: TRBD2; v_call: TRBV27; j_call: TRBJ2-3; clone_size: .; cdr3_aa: CASSLLAGGPRVKDTQYF; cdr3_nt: TGTGCCAGCAGTTTGCTAGCGGGGGGGCCGAGGGTGAAAGATACGCAGTATTTT
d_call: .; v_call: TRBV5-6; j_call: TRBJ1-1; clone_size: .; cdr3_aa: CASSQQGAHTEAFF; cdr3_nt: TGTGCCAGCAGCCAGCAGGGCGCGCACACTGAAGCTTTCTTT
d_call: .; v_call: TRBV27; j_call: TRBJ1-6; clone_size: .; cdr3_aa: CASSLSRFTESSYNSPLHF; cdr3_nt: TGTGCCAGCAGTTTATCCCGGTTCACAGAGAGCTCCTATAATTCACCCCTCCACTTT
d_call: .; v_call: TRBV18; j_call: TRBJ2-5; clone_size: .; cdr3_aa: CASSPQPGGRTQLGDYF; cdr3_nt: TGTGCCAGCTCACCACAGCCCGGCGGCCGGACCCAGCTGGGGGATTACTTC
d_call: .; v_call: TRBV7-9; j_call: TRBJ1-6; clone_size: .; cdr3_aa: CASSFGGRGGYNSPLHF; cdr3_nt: TGTGCCAGCAGCTTCGGGGGGAGAGGGGGCTATAATTCACCCCTCCACTTT
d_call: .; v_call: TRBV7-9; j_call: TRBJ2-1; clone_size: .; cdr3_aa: CASSNGIGDEQFF; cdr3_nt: TGTGCCAGCAGCAACGGGATAGGCGATGAGCAGTTCTTC
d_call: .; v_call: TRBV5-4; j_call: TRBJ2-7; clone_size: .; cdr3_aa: CASSGDFSYEQYF; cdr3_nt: TGTGCCAGCAGCGGGGACTTCTCCTACGAGCAGTACTTC
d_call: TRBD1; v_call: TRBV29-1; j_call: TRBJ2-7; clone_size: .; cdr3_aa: CSASWWIPGQSPIYEQYF; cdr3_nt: TGCAGCGCTAGTTGGTGGATTCCGGGACAGAGCCCAATCTACGAGCAGTACTTC
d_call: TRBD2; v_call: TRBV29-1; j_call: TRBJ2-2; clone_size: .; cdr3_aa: CSVDTSGGTGELFF; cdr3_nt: TGCAGCGTTGATACTAGCGGGGGCACCGGGGAGCTGTTTTTT
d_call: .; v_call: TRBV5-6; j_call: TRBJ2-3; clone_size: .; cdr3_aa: CASSSLQGADTQYF; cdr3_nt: TGTGCCAGCAGCTCCCTCCAAGGGGCGGATACGCAGTATTTT
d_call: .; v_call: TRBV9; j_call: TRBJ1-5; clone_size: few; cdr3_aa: CASSVGAASNQPQHF; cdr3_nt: TGTGCCAGCAGCGTAGGGGCAGCCAGCAATCAGCCCCAGCATTTT
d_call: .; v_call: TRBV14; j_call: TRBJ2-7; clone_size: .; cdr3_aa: CASSQVHYEQYF; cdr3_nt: TGTGCCAGCAGCCAAGTCCACTACGAGCAGTACTTC
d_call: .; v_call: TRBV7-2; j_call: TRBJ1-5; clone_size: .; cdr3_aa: CASSSIGSSNQPQHF; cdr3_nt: TGTGCCAGCAGTTCCATCGGGTCTAGCAATCAGCCCCAGCATTTT
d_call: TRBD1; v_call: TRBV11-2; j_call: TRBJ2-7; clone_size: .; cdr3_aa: CASSLESGGSYEQYF; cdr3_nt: TGTGCCAGCAGCTTAGAGTCAGGGGGCTCCTACGAGCAGTACTTC
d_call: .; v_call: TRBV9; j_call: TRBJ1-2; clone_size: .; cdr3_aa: CASSSTEGLPYGYTF; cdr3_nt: TGTGCCAGCAGCTCCACTGAGGGACTCCCCTATGGCTACACCTTC
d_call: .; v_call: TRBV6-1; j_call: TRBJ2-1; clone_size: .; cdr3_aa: CASSDLGSSYNEQFF; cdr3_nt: TGTGCCAGCAGTGACCTCGGGTCTTCCTACAATGAGCAGTTCTTC
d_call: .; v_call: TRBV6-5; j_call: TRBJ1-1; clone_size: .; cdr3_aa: CASSLDPNTEAFF; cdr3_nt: TGTGCCAGCAGTCTCGACCCGAACACTGAAGCTTTCTTT
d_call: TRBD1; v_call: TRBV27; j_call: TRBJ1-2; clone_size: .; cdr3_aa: CASSSTGRDGYTF; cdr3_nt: TGTGCCAGCAGTTCGACAGGGAGGGATGGCTACACCTTC
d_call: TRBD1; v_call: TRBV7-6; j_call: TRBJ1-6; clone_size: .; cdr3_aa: CASSLDRGASPLHF; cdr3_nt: TGTGCCAGCAGCCTGGACAGGGGCGCTTCACCCCTCCACTTT
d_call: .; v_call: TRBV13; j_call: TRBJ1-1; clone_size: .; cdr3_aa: CASTSGWGNTEAFF; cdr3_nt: TGTGCCAGCACCTCGGGTTGGGGGAACACTGAAGCTTTCTTT
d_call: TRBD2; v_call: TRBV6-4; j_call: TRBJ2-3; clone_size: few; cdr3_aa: CASSVAGGTDTQYF; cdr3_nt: TGTGCCAGCAGTGTAGCGGGGGGCACAGATACGCAGTATTTT
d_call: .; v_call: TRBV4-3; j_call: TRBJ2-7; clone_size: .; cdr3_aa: CASSQDMNEQYF; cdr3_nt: TGCGCCAGCAGCCAAGATATGAACGAGCAGTACTTC
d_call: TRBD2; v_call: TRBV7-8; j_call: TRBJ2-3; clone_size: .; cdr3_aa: CASSLALAGARGSTDTQYF; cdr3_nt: TGTGCCAGCAGCTTAGCTCTAGCGGGGGCCCGAGGGAGCACAGATACGCAGTATTTT
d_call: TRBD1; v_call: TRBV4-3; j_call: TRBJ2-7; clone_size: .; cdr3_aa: CASSQDFRTGSYEQYF; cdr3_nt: TGCGCCAGCAGCCAAGATTTCAGGACAGGGAGCTACGAGCAGTACTTC
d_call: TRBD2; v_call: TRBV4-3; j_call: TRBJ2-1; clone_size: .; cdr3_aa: CASSQEGLAGEMNEQFF; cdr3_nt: TGCGCCAGCAGCCAAGAGGGGCTAGCGGGGGAGATGAATGAGCAGTTCTTC
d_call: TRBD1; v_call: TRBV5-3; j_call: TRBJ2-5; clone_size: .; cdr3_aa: CARSTGTGHQTQYF; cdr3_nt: TGTGCCAGAAGTACCGGGACAGGGCACCAGACCCAGTACTTC